This TCR beta chain is drawn from a study of blood T cell repertoires in COVID-19. Assay used: immunoSEQ multiplex PCR; TCRdb lists only in-frame clones, some missing. The repertoire holds 150,000 to 250,000 clones, with 79% as singletons. V was pared by 7 bases and J by 0 bases, with 9 bases of the junction left unmatched. Germline CDR1 and CDR2: SQVTM and ANQGSEA. The CDR3 sequence is 16 residues long. The TCR comes from a woman in her 40s with COVID-19, enrolled during active disease. J is TRBJ1-3 and V is TRBV29-1; 10 bases agree with TRBD1. Sequenced material: peripheral blood. For the CDR3, the DNA is TGCAGCGCGGGACAGGGGTTATTGGACTCTGGAAACACCATATATTTT. This gives the protein CSAGQGLLDSGNTIYF.